This is a list of T cell receptor beta chains from one sample in a study of blood T cell repertoires in COVID-19. Data came from immunoSEQ multiplex PCR; TCRdb stores just in-frame clones and leaves some out. The repertoire holds around 310,000 clones, with approximately 87% as singletons. The sequencing input was peripheral blood. All receptors derive from a woman aged 45 to 65 with active or convalescent COVID-19. The CDR3 runs from the conserved cysteine through the conserved F or W. A D gene is named only where the DNA matches it firmly. The listing skips clone size in some rows; elsewhere it reads once, few, many or a size class.

j_call clone_size v_call d_call cdr3_nt cdr3_aa
TRBJ1-4 - TRBV19 - TGTGCCAGCCATCACCGGGGGGAAAAACTGTTTTTT CASHHRGEKLFF
TRBJ1-5 - TRBV28 TRBD1 TGTGCCAGCAGCCTTCGGACAGGTTATAGCAATCAGCCCCAGCATTTT CASSLRTGYSNQPQHF
TRBJ2-2 - TRBV27 TRBD1 TGTGCCAGCAGTATACGGACAGGGGGTAGAGTCGGGGAGCTGTTTTTT CASSIRTGGRVGELFF
TRBJ2-1 - TRBV3-1/TRBV3-2 TRBD2 TGTGCCAGCAGCCGGAGACTAGCTACCTACAATGAGCAGTTCTTC CASSRRLATYNEQFF
TRBJ1-4 - TRBV6-5 - TGTGCCAGCAGTCGAGATAATGAAAAACTGTTTTTT CASSRDNEKLFF
TRBJ1-3 - TRBV12-5 TRBD1 TGTGCTAGTGGTGAGGGACAGCTTCCTGGAAACACCATATATTTT CASGEGQLPGNTIYF
TRBJ1-2 - TRBV4-1 TRBD1 TGCGCCAGCAGCCAAGTGGGCGGGTCAGGGGGCTTCTATGGCTACACCTTC CASSQVGGSGGFYGYTF
TRBJ1-1 - TRBV7-2 - TGTGCCAGCAGCTCCTTAATGCGTCAGGGGAACACTGAAGCTTTCTTT CASSSLMRQGNTEAFF
TRBJ1-4 - TRBV30 TRBD1 TGTGCCTGGAGTGAGGGACAGTTTAATGAAAAACTGTTTTTT CAWSEGQFNEKLFF
TRBJ1-2 - TRBV19 TRBD1 TGTGCCAGTAATAGGGACCGGGACAGTAGCTACACCTTC CASNRDRDSSYTF
TRBJ2-7 - TRBV2 TRBD1 TGTGCCAGCAGTGTTACAGGGGCCTTCGGCGAGCAGTACTTC CASSVTGAFGEQYF
TRBJ1-1 - TRBV28 - TGTGCCAGCAGTTCTTGGGTCATCTCGGGCACTGAAGCTTTCTTT CASSSWVISGTEAFF
TRBJ1-2 - TRBV3-1/TRBV3-2 - TGTGCCAGCAGCCCCGGGCAGACAGCGAACTATGGCTACACCTTC CASSPGQTANYGYTF
TRBJ2-4 - TRBV5-3 TRBD2 TGTGCCAGAAGCTCCTGGACTAGCGTGGAGGCCAAAAACATTCAGTACTTC CARSSWTSVEAKNIQYF
TRBJ1-2 - TRBV18 TRBD1 TGTGCCAGCTCACCAACCGGGACAGGGGGCATGGGCTATGGCTACACCTTC CASSPTGTGGMGYGYTF
TRBJ2-1 - TRBV5-6 TRBD1 TGTGCCAGCAGCTTGGGGACAGGGGTCAATGAGCAGTTCTTC CASSLGTGVNEQFF
TRBJ2-7 - TRBV5-8 - TGTGCCAGCAGCTTTCGACAGGCTTACGAGCAGTACTTC CASSFRQAYEQYF
TRBJ2-2 - TRBV29-1 TRBD1 TGCAGCGTTGAAGTGGGACAGGGCCCCGGGGAGCTGTTTTTT CSVEVGQGPGELFF
TRBJ2-5 - TRBV16 TRBD2 TGTGCCAGCAGCCCATCTGCGGGAGATCGGGGTCGGGAGACCCAGTACTTC CASSPSAGDRGRETQYF
TRBJ1-5 - TRBV10-3 TRBD1 TGTGCCATCAGTGGGACAGGTGATCAGCCCCAGCATTTT CAISGTGDQPQHF
TRBJ1-2 - TRBV14 - TGTGCCAGCAGCCCCTTCTCGGGCGGGATCTACACCTTC CASSPFSGGIYTF
TRBJ1-5 - TRBV28 - TGTGCCAGCAGTTCCCCTCGGCCCCAGCATTTT CASSSPRPQHF
TRBJ2-3 few TRBV5-4 TRBD2 TGTGCCAGCAGCTTGGGACTAGCGGACCTTTGGGATACGCAGTATTTT CASSLGLADLWDTQYF
TRBJ1-2 - TRBV5-5 - TGTGCCAGCAGCTTGGGTCAGAACTATGGCTACACCTTC CASSLGQNYGYTF
TRBJ2-5 - TRBV18 TRBD1 TGTGCCAGCTCAGCAGGGACAGGGGAACAAGAGACCCAGTACTTC CASSAGTGEQETQYF
TRBJ1-5 - TRBV28 TRBD1 TGTGCCAGCACCTGGACAGGCAAGAATCAGCCCCAGCATTTT CASTWTGKNQPQHF
TRBJ2-2 - TRBV6-2/TRBV6-3 - TGTGCCAGCAGCGAACCCCTAAACACCGGGGAGCTGTTTTTT CASSEPLNTGELFF
TRBJ1-3 - TRBV5-4 TRBD1 TGTGCCAGCAGCTTGTCAGGGGGCCCTGGAAACACCATATATTTT CASSLSGGPGNTIYF
TRBJ2-4 - TRBV28 - TGTGCCAGCAGCTCACCGGTAAACATTCAGTACTTC CASSSPVNIQYF
TRBJ1-1 - TRBV5-1 - TGCGCCAGCAGCTTGGCTGCGGGCACTGAAGCTTTCTTT CASSLAAGTEAFF
TRBJ2-3 - TRBV7-2 - TGTGCCAGCAGCTTAAGGAGGGGGGGACCAGATACGCAGTATTTT CASSLRRGGPDTQYF
TRBJ2-6 - TRBV27 - TGTGCCAGCAGTTTAAGGGCAGGGGTCTCTGGGGCCAACGTCCTGACTTTC CASSLRAGVSGANVLTF
TRBJ2-7 - TRBV27 TRBD2 TGTGCCAGCAGTATGACTAGCGGTGTTACCTACGAGCAGTACTTC CASSMTSGVTYEQYF
TRBJ1-1 few TRBV29-1 TRBD1 TGCAGCGTTGGGGGGACAGGGGTTAGGAACACTGAAGCTTTCTTT CSVGGTGVRNTEAFF
TRBJ2-5 - TRBV6-2/TRBV6-3 - TGTGCCAGCAGCATCGCAGGGAAAGAGACCCAGTACTTC CASSIAGKETQYF
TRBJ2-5 - TRBV4-3 - TGCGCCAGCAGCCAAGATAGAAGTGTCCAAGAGACCCAGTACTTC CASSQDRSVQETQYF
TRBJ1-1 - TRBV28 - TGTGCCAGCAACCTTGTCGGGGGGCAGGCTTTCTTT CASNLVGGQAFF
TRBJ2-5 - TRBV28 TRBD2 TGTGCCAGCAGCCCGGGACTAGCGGGAGGGGAGACCCAGTACTTC CASSPGLAGGETQYF
TRBJ2-1 - TRBV18 TRBD1 TGTGCCAGCTCACCGCTTGTCGGGACAGGGGGCTCCAATGAGCAGTTCTTC CASSPLVGTGGSNEQFF
TRBJ1-5 once TRBV4-1 - TGCGCCAGCAGCCACACGACAGCCTCTCAGCCCCAGCATTTT CASSHTTASQPQHF
TRBJ1-3 - TRBV2 - TGTGCCAGCAGACAGGACTCTGGAAACACCATATATTTT CASRQDSGNTIYF